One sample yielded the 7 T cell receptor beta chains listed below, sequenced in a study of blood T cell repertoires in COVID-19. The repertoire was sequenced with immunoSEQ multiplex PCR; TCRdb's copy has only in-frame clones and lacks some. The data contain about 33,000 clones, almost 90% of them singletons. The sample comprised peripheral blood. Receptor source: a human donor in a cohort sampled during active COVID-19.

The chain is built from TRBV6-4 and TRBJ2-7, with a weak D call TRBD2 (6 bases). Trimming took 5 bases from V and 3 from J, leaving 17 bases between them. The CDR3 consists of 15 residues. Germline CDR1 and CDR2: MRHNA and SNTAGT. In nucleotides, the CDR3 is TGTGCCAGCAGTACTGGAGTGGGGGAGGTCTACGAGCAGTACTTC. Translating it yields CASSTGVGEVYEQYF.

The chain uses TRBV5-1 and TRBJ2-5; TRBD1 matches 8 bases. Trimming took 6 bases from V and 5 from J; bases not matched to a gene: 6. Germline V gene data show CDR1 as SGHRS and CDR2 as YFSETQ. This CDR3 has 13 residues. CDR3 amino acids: CASKAGGWETQYF. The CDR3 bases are TGCGCCAGCAAGGCAGGGGGCTGGGAGACCCAGTACTTC.

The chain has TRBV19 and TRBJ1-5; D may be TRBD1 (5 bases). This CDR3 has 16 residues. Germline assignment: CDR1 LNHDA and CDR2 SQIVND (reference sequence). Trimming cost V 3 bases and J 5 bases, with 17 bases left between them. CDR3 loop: CASSIPRGGGYQPQHF. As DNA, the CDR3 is TGTGCCAGTAGTATCCCCCGCGGGGGAGGTTATCAGCCCCAGCATTTT.

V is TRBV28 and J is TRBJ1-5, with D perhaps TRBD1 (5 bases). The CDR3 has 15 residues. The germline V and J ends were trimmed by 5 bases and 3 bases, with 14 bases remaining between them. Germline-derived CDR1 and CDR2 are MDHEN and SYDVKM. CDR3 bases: TGTGCCAGCAGTAAGGGGAGCGGGATCAATCAGCCCCAGCATTTT. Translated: CASSKGSGINQPQHF.

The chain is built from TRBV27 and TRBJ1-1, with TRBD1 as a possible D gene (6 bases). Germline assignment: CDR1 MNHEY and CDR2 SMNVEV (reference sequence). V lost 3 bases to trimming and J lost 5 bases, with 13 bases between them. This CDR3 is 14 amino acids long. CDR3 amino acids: CASSFRGIGTEAFF. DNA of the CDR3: TGTGCCAGCAGTTTCAGGGGAATCGGGACTGAAGCTTTCTTT.

The CDR3 protein is CASSPWGGGLETQYF. The CDR3 DNA sequence: TGTGCCAGTTCCCCATGGGGGGGAGGCCTGGAGACCCAGTACTTC. V and J are TRBV19 and TRBJ2-5, with 7 bases aligning to TRBD2. V shed 8 bases and J 5 bases; nucleotides not matched to a gene: 14. This CDR3 has 15 residues. From germline, CDR1 is LNHDA and CDR2 SQIVND (reference sequence).

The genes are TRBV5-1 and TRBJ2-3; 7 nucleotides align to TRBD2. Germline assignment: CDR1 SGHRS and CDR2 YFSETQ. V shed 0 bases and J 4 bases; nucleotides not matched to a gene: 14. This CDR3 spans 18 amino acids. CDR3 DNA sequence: TGCGCCAGCAGCTTGGTTCGGCGGGCGGGAGCGGCGGCAGATACGCAGTATTTT. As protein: CASSLVRRAGAAADTQYF.